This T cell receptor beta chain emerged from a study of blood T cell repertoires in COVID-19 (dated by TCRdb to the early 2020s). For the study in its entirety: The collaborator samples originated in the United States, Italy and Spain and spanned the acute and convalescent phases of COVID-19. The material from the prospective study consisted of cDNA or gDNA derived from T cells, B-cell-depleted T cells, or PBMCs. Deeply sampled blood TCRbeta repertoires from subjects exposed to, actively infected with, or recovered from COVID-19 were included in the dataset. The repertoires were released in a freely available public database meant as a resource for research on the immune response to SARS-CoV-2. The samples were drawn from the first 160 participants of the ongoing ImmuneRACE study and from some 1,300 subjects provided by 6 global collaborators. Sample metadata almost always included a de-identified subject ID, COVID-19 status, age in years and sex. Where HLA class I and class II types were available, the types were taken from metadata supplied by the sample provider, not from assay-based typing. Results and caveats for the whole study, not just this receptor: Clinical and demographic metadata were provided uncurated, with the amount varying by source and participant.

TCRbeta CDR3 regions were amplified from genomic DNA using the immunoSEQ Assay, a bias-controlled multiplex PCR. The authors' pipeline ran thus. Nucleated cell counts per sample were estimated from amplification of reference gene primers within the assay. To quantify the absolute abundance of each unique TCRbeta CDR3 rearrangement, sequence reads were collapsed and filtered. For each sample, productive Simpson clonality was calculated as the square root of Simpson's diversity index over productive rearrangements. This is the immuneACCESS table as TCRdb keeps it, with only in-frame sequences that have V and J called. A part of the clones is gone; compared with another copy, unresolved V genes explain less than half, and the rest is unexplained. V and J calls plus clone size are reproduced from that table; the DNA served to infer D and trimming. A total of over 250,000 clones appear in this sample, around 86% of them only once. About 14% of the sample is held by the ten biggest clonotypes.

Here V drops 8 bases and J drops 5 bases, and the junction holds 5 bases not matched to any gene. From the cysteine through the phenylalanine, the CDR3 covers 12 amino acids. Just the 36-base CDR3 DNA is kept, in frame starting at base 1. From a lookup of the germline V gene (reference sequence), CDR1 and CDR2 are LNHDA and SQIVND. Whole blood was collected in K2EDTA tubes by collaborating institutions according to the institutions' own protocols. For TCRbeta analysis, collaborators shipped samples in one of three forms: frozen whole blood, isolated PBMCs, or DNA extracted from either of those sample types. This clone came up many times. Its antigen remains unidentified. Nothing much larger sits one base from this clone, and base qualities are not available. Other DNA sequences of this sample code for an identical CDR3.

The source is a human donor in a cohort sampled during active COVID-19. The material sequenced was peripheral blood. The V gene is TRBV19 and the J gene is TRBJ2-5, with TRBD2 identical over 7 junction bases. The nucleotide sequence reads TGTGCCAGTCGACTAGCCGGCGAGACCCAGTACTTC. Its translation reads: CASRLAGETQYF.